A single sample gave rise to the 7 T cell receptor beta chains below, sequenced in a study of blood T cell repertoires in COVID-19. Sequencing was performed with immunoSEQ multiplex PCR; in TCRdb, only in-frame clones are kept and a portion is missing. The profile shows 200,000 or so clones, over 65% of them singletons. The sequencing sample was made of peripheral blood. Source of these receptors: a person aged 65 to 85 with COVID-19, enrolled during active disease.

This clone was seen once. The J gene is TRBJ1-3, the V gene TRBV11-3; D unresolved. With 6 bases removed from V and 4 bases from J, the gap between germline ends came to 10 bases. The CDR3 has 13 amino acids. Germline-derived CDR1 and CDR2 are SGHNT and YENEEA. The CDR3 protein is CASSSKAGNTIYF. The CDR3, as DNA: TGTGCCAGCAGTTCCAAAGCCGGAAACACCATATATTTT.

Many counts were recorded for this clone. The rearrangement links TRBV6-4 to TRBJ2-3; 9 bases are a match to TRBD2. The CDR3 length is 15 residues. Germline V gives CDR1 MRHNA, CDR2 SNTAGT. V lost 4 bases, J lost 3 bases, and 5 bases stayed unmatched. The CDR3 is CASSATAGGTDTQYF. For the CDR3, the DNA is TGTGCCAGCAGTGCTACGGCGGGAGGGACAGATACGCAGTATTTT.

This clone was observed a single time. The chain has TRBV27 and TRBJ2-1; the D gene is possibly TRBD2 (7 bases). Germline V gives CDR1 MNHEY, CDR2 SMNVEV (reference sequence). This CDR3 is built from 15 residues. V lost 8 bases and J 9 bases, leaving 23 bases between the germline ends. The CDR3 loop is CASRTKGGLGSEQFF. DNA of the CDR3: TGTGCCAGCCGAACTAAGGGGGGGCTGGGGTCTGAGCAGTTCTTC.

The V gene is TRBV14, the J gene TRBJ2-3; TRBD2 aligns across 9 bases. The ends lost 3 bases at V and 8 bases at J; junction bases unmatched: 9. Per germline, CDR1 SGHDN and CDR2 FVKESK. The CDR3 runs to 15 residues. CDR3 in DNA: TGTGCCAGCAGCCACAGTGGGGCGGGGGGGCCTACGCAGTATTTT. It codes for CASSHSGAGGPTQYF.

This chain joins TRBV7-2 and TRBJ1-2, with a weak D call TRBD1 (6 bases). This CDR3 is 12 amino acids long. Trimming left V 5 bases short and J 8 bases short, with 12 bases between. Germline assignment: CDR1 SGHTA and CDR2 FQGNSA. The CDR3 is CASSDTGNGYTF. As DNA, the CDR3 is TGTGCCAGCAGCGACACAGGGAACGGCTACACCTTC.

The J gene is TRBJ2-3, the V gene TRBV7-2; possible D gene TRBD2, 6 bases. The germline gives CDR1 SGHTA, CDR2 FQGNSA. The V end lost 2 bases, the J end lost 0 bases, and 15 bases lay between the germline ends. This CDR3 contains 17 residues. CDR3 loop: CASSLNSRGSSTDTQYF. CDR3 nucleotide sequence: TGTGCCAGCAGCTTAAACTCCCGGGGGTCTAGCACAGATACGCAGTATTTT.

The chain carries TRBV6-6 and TRBJ2-7; 9 bases are a match to TRBD2. V lost 0 bases to trimming and J lost 3 bases; unmatched junction nucleotides: 6. There are 16 residues in the CDR3. Germline V gene sequence: CDR1 MNHNY, CDR2 SVGAGI (reference sequence). In DNA, the CDR3 is TGTGCCAGCAGTTACTCGAGTATGACTAGCGGCTACGAGCAGTACTTC. Amino acids: CASSYSSMTSGYEQYF.